This is a list of T cell receptor beta chains from one sample in a study of patients and donors after allogeneic stem cell transplantation. One entry per CDR3 protein results from TCRdb running MiXCR on the RT-PCR reads. Of roughly 940,000 distinct CDR3 sequences detected, roughly 18% appear once; the ten largest clones hold 5% to 6.5%. Sequenced material: blood, either unsorted or a sorted T cell fraction (not recorded which). The receptors were gathered from a human donor who was either an allogeneic HSCT recipient or a stem cell or donor lymphocyte infusion donor (not recorded which). It is not recorded whose cells these are; they may come from a transplant donor. The CDR3 runs from the conserved cysteine through the conserved F or W. Fields, in order: V gene, D gene, J gene, CDR3 protein. A D gene is named only where the DNA matches it firmly.

v_call: TRBV20-1
d_call: TRBD1
j_call: TRBJ1-4
cdr3_aa: CSGSPGQGPEKLFF

v_call: TRBV14
d_call: TRBD1
j_call: TRBJ2-7
cdr3_aa: CASSLRTGARSYEQYF

v_call: TRBV29-1
d_call: .
j_call: TRBJ2-7
cdr3_aa: CSVEIGVKDEQYF

v_call: TRBV13
d_call: .
j_call: TRBJ1-1
cdr3_aa: CASSPHGDFF

v_call: TRBV12-3/TRBV12-4
d_call: TRBD1
j_call: TRBJ2-5
cdr3_aa: CASRAQGVRETQYF

v_call: TRBV7-2
d_call: TRBD2
j_call: TRBJ2-1
cdr3_aa: CASSLEGLAIEQFF

v_call: TRBV20-1
d_call: TRBD2
j_call: TRBJ2-1
cdr3_aa: CSARDQRAGVGEQFF

v_call: TRBV29-1
d_call: .
j_call: TRBJ2-4
cdr3_aa: CSARGLAKNIQYF

v_call: TRBV4-2
d_call: TRBD2
j_call: TRBJ2-4
cdr3_aa: CASSQPTGTSGSVTKNIQYF

v_call: TRBV30
d_call: .
j_call: TRBJ2-7
cdr3_aa: CAWSVSMETYEQYF

v_call: TRBV12-3/TRBV12-4
d_call: .
j_call: TRBJ2-1
cdr3_aa: CASSGSGTNYNEQFF

v_call: TRBV5-1
d_call: .
j_call: TRBJ2-5
cdr3_aa: CASSIGQTSQYF

v_call: TRBV5-6
d_call: TRBD2
j_call: TRBJ2-3
cdr3_aa: CASSLAAGGRDTQYF

v_call: TRBV5-6
d_call: TRBD2
j_call: TRBJ2-3
cdr3_aa: CASSLRLAGKEDTQYF

v_call: TRBV29-1
d_call: .
j_call: TRBJ1-1
cdr3_aa: CSVVLAVRNTEAFF

v_call: TRBV7-9
d_call: TRBD1
j_call: TRBJ2-1
cdr3_aa: CASSLARDRGRNEQFF

v_call: TRBV4-1
d_call: TRBD2
j_call: TRBJ2-4
cdr3_aa: CASSQILAGRAKNIQYF

v_call: TRBV12-3/TRBV12-4
d_call: .
j_call: TRBJ2-5
cdr3_aa: CASTPSFGTWGETQYF

v_call: TRBV7-9
d_call: .
j_call: TRBJ1-4
cdr3_aa: CASSLRPPVATNEKLFF

v_call: TRBV7-2
d_call: .
j_call: TRBJ2-7
cdr3_aa: CASSLAFGRDEQYF

v_call: TRBV20-1
d_call: .
j_call: TRBJ2-1
cdr3_aa: CSASPTESSYNEQFF

v_call: TRBV7-7
d_call: .
j_call: TRBJ2-2
cdr3_aa: CASSPLSAMNTGELFF

v_call: TRBV11-1
d_call: TRBD1
j_call: TRBJ1-1
cdr3_aa: CASSLGRPGGGRRDTEAFF

v_call: TRBV20-1
d_call: .
j_call: TRBJ1-4
cdr3_aa: CSARDGRGAVEKLFF

v_call: TRBV5-1
d_call: .
j_call: TRBJ1-2
cdr3_aa: CASSLVGSSDGYTF

v_call: TRBV5-6
d_call: TRBD2
j_call: TRBJ2-3
cdr3_aa: CASSPPPRVAGVDTQYF

v_call: TRBV10-3
d_call: TRBD1
j_call: TRBJ2-7
cdr3_aa: CAISELGTGTYEQYF

v_call: TRBV9
d_call: .
j_call: TRBJ2-1
cdr3_aa: CASSVRDLGYHNEQFF

v_call: TRBV12-3/TRBV12-4
d_call: TRBD1
j_call: TRBJ2-5
cdr3_aa: CASTPGTGGETQYF

v_call: TRBV11-2
d_call: .
j_call: TRBJ2-2
cdr3_aa: CASSLDPGLSELFF

v_call: TRBV4-3
d_call: .
j_call: TRBJ2-7
cdr3_aa: CASSQVKGPAYEQYF

v_call: TRBV20-1
d_call: TRBD2
j_call: TRBJ2-7
cdr3_aa: CSATVTSGRTYEQYF

v_call: TRBV5-6
d_call: .
j_call: TRBJ1-1
cdr3_aa: CASSLGPVGEAFF

v_call: TRBV9
d_call: .
j_call: TRBJ1-2
cdr3_aa: CASSESIQNYGYTF

v_call: TRBV12-3/TRBV12-4
d_call: .
j_call: TRBJ1-2
cdr3_aa: CASGAGLLKYGYTF

v_call: TRBV9
d_call: .
j_call: TRBJ2-1
cdr3_aa: CASSVATTTDLYNEQFF

v_call: TRBV12-1
d_call: .
j_call: TRBJ2-5
cdr3_aa: CASSPAIGFETQYF

v_call: TRBV4-2
d_call: .
j_call: TRBJ1-1
cdr3_aa: CASSGPGRLNTEAFF

v_call: TRBV7-8
d_call: .
j_call: TRBJ1-3
cdr3_aa: CASFSARLYSGNTIYF

v_call: TRBV14
d_call: TRBD1
j_call: TRBJ1-2
cdr3_aa: CASSQGDRFYGYTF

v_call: TRBV11-3
d_call: .
j_call: TRBJ2-1
cdr3_aa: CASSPGLLDANEQFF

v_call: TRBV15
d_call: .
j_call: TRBJ1-6
cdr3_aa: CATSRAVRNSPLHF

v_call: TRBV3-1
d_call: .
j_call: TRBJ2-3
cdr3_aa: CASSQFSGDTQYF

v_call: TRBV7-3
d_call: TRBD2
j_call: TRBJ2-3
cdr3_aa: CASSQLRLAGEEVDTQYF

v_call: TRBV7-3
d_call: TRBD2
j_call: TRBJ2-7
cdr3_aa: CASSLDGTSGMYEQYF

v_call: TRBV7-9
d_call: .
j_call: TRBJ1-4
cdr3_aa: CASSSEKLFF

v_call: TRBV24-1
d_call: .
j_call: TRBJ1-2
cdr3_aa: CATSDQGRNYGYTF

v_call: TRBV4-1
d_call: TRBD2
j_call: TRBJ2-1
cdr3_aa: CASSPSLLAGGPGEQFF

v_call: TRBV27
d_call: TRBD2
j_call: TRBJ2-7
cdr3_aa: CASGPGLAAYEQYF

v_call: TRBV24-1
d_call: TRBD1
j_call: TRBJ2-5
cdr3_aa: CATSDPNTGAQYF

v_call: TRBV5-6
d_call: TRBD2
j_call: TRBJ2-2
cdr3_aa: CASSSPWGTRGWTGELFF

v_call: TRBV12-5
d_call: TRBD1
j_call: TRBJ2-2
cdr3_aa: CASDRDRPTPELFF